This TCR beta chain was documented in a study of blood T cell repertoires in COVID-19. Overall study: Researchers got acute and convalescent COVID-19 samples from the United States, Italy and Spain. PBMCs, B-cell-depleted T cells, or T cells provided the cDNA or gDNA that made up the material.

Here immunoSEQ multiplex PCR was the method, and the copy in TCRdb shows in-frame clones only, minus some. The table records about 110,000 clones, more than 80% of them present only once. This CDR3 contains 15 residues. Trimming at V came to 7 bases and at J to 4 bases, leaving 7 bases not matched to a gene. CDR1 and CDR2 (germline): SNHLY, FYNNEI. V is TRBV2 and J is TRBJ2-1, with 10 bases fitting TRBD2. Sequenced: peripheral blood. The receptor was isolated from an older woman with acute or convalescent COVID-19. DNA of the CDR3: TGTGCCAGCACCCCCGAGCGGGAGGGGTACAATGAGCAGTTCTTC. Its translation: CASTPEREGYNEQFF.